This record covers a single T cell receptor beta chain. Its antigen is currently unknown. Here immunoSEQ multiplex PCR was the method, and the copy in TCRdb shows in-frame clones only, minus some. This sample has about 52,000 clones; roughly 88% occur once, and the top ten carry roughly 12%. V was pared by 4 bases and J by 3 bases, with 7 bases between. The V gene's germline CDR1 is MGHRA and CDR2 YSYEKL. The CDR3 totals 12 residues. This specimen comes from a study of OX40 agonist ivuxolimab in advanced cancers. Whole-study context: Clinicians treated patients with ivuxolimab, an agonistic anti-OX40 (CD134) antibody. Overall study findings and caveats: Patients with a partial response at 0.1-3.0 mg/kg had among the lowest clonal expansion. CD8+ T cells (on average) carried more expanded clones than CD4+ T cells.

The sequenced sample was CD4+ or CD8+ T cells sorted from blood, obtained in a trial of the OX40 agonist ivuxolimab. The sequence came from an adult with an advanced solid tumor such as melanoma, head and neck, liver or kidney cancer. V is TRBV4-1 and J is TRBJ2-7; no firm D call. CDR3 in DNA: TGCGCCAGCAGCCTGCGATTCTACGAGCAGTACTTC. Its translation: CASSLRFYEQYF.